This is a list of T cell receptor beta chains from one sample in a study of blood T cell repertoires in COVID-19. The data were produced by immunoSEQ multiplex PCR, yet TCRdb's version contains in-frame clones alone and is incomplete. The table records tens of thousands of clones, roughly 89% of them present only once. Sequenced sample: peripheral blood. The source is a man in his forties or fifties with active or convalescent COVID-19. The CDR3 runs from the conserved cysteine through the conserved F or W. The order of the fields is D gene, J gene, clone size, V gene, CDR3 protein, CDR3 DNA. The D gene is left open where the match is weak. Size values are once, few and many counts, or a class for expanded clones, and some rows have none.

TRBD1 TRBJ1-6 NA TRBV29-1 CSAGQDGSPLHF TGCAGCGCCGGACAGGATGGGTCACCCCTCCACTTT
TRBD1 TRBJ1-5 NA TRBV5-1 CASSLGTGDQPQHF TGCGCCAGCAGCTTGGGGACAGGGGATCAGCCCCAGCATTTT
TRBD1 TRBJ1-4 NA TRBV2 CASSDIGTGSWVAKLFF TGTGCCAGCAGTGACATTGGGACAGGCAGCTGGGTTGCGAAACTGTTTTTT
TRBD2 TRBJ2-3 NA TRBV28 CASSKWGTSGKDTQYF TGTGCCAGCAGTAAATGGGGGACTAGCGGGAAAGATACGCAGTATTTT
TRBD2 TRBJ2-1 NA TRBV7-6 CASNRLAGEDNEQFF TGTGCCAGCAACCGACTAGCGGGAGAGGACAATGAGCAGTTCTTC
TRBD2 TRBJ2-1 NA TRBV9 CASSVGGGGANEQFF TGTGCCAGCAGCGTAGGGGGCGGGGGTGCCAATGAGCAGTTCTTC
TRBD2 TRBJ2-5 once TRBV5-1 CASSTSANKETQYF TGCGCCAGCTCGACTAGCGCGAACAAAGAGACCCAGTACTTC
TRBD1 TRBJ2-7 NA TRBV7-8 CATGRGTGVNEQYF TGTGCCACAGGTAGAGGGACAGGGGTTAACGAGCAGTACTTC
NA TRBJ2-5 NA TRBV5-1 CASSFSSGRQETQYF TGCGCCAGCAGCTTTTCAAGCGGTCGCCAAGAGACCCAGTACTTC
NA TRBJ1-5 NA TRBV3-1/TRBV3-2 CASSPAWTHSNQPQHF TGTGCCAGCAGCCCAGCTTGGACACATAGCAATCAGCCCCAGCATTTT
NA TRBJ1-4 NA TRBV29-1 CSVNLATNEKLFF TGCAGCGTGAACCTAGCAACTAATGAAAAACTGTTTTTT
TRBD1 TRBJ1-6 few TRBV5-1 CASRTGQADNSPLHF TGCGCCAGCAGAACGGGACAGGCGGATAATTCACCCCTCCACTTT
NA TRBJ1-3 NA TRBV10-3 CAISEGRTSGNTIYF TGTGCCATCAGTGAAGGGAGAACCTCTGGAAACACCATATATTTT
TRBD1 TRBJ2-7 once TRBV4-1 CASSRGPGQGTPYEQYF TGCGCCAGCAGCCGGGGCCCCGGACAGGGTACCCCCTACGAGCAGTACTTC
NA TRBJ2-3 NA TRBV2 CASSALTRTDTQYF TGTGCCAGCAGTGCTCTAACGCGGACAGATACGCAGTATTTT
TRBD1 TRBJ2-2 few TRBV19 CASSNRQGTFTHRAGELFF TGTGCCAGTAGTAACCGACAGGGGACATTTACCCATCGCGCCGGGGAGCTGTTTTTT
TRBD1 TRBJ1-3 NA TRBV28 CASSSKPQGGGNTIYF TGTGCCAGCAGTTCAAAACCCCAGGGGGGTGGAAACACCATATATTTT
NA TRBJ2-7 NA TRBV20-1 CSARDAYEQYF TGCAGTGCTAGAGACGCGTACGAGCAGTACTTC
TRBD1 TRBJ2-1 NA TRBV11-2 CASSLAPSGGYSLNEQFF TGTGCCAGCAGCTTAGCTCCTTCAGGGGGATATAGCTTGAATGAGCAGTTCTTC
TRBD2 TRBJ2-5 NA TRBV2 CASKVSGQQSETQYF TGTGCCAGCAAAGTTAGCGGGCAGCAATCGGAGACCCAGTACTTC
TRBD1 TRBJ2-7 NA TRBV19 CASSIRQGGYEQYF TGTGCCAGTAGTATAAGACAGGGTGGGTACGAGCAGTACTTC
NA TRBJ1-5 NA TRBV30 CAWSDGPVQPQHF TGTGCCTGGAGTGATGGCCCCGTACAGCCCCAGCATTTT
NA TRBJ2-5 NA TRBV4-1 CASSQDWRLQETQYF TGCGCCAGCAGCCAAGATTGGAGGCTCCAAGAGACCCAGTACTTC
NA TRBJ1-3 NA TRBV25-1 CATSRDTIYF TGTGCCACCTCACGGGACACCATATATTTT
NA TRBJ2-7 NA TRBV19 CASSIDFSGEQYF TGTGCCAGTAGTATAGATTTTTCAGGGGAGCAGTACTTC
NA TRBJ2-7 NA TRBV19 CASRDRDTSYEQYF TGTGCCAGTAGGGACCGGGACACCTCCTACGAGCAGTACTTC
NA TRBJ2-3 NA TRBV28 CASSLNGGGDTQYF TGTGCCAGCAGTTTGAATGGGGGCGGAGATACGCAGTATTTT
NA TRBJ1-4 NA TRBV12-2 CASRLWWGGHGGVPTNEKLFF TGTGCAAGTCGCTTATGGTGGGGGGGGCACGGTGGCGTCCCAACTAATGAAAAACTGTTTTTT
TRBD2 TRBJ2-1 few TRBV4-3 CASSLGAGGEQFF TGCGCCAGCAGCCTTGGAGCGGGGGGTGAGCAGTTCTTC
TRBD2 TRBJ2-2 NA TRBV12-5 CASGFSGGGPGELFF TGTGCTAGTGGTTTCAGCGGGGGGGGCCCCGGGGAGCTGTTTTTT
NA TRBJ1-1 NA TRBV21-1 CASSTTDRGYTEAFF TGTGCCAGCAGCACCACTGACAGGGGATACACTGAAGCTTTCTTT
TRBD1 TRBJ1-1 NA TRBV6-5 CASRGTENTEAFF TGTGCCAGCAGGGGGACAGAGAACACTGAAGCTTTCTTT
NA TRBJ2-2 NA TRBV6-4 CASSSQEGTGELFF TGTGCCAGCAGTTCACAGGAGGGCACCGGGGAGCTGTTTTTT
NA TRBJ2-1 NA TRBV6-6 CASSPVDNEQFF TGTGCCAGCAGTCCAGTGGACAATGAGCAGTTCTTC
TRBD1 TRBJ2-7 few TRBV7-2 CASSRKPDRNSYEQYF TGTGCCAGCAGCCGGAAGCCGGACAGGAATTCCTACGAGCAGTACTTC
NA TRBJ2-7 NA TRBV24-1 CATSGSNPPYEQYF TGTGCCACCAGTGGGAGCAACCCGCCTTACGAGCAGTACTTC
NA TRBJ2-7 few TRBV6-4 CASSDSSNYEQYF TGTGCCAGCAGTGACTCGAGCAACTACGAGCAGTACTTC
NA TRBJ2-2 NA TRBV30 CAWSPGVGFGELFF TGTGCCTGGAGTCCCGGGGTTGGATTCGGGGAGCTGTTTTTT
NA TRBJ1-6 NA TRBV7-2 CASSFSPGGGVRSPLHF TGTGCCAGCAGCTTTAGTCCGGGAGGTGGGGTTAGATCACCCCTCCACTTT
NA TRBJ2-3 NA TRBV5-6 CASSFKTSRADTQYF TGTGCCAGCAGCTTCAAGACTTCCCGCGCAGATACGCAGTATTTT
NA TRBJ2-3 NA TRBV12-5 CASGFRLGLTDTQYF TGTGCTAGTGGTTTTAGATTGGGACTCACAGATACGCAGTATTTT
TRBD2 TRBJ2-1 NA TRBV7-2 CASSIFGGAHNEQFF TGTGCCAGCAGCATATTCGGGGGGGCCCACAATGAGCAGTTCTTC
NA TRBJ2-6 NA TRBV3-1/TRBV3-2 CASSQAANTGANVLTF TGTGCCAGCAGCCAAGCCGCGAATACTGGGGCCAACGTCCTGACTTTC
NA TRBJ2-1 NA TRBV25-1 CASKAGTSNNEQFF TGTGCCAGCAAAGCCGGGACATCAAACAATGAGCAGTTCTTC
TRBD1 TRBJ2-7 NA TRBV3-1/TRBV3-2 CASSQPGTGLYEQYF TGTGCCAGCAGCCAACCCGGGACAGGGCTATACGAGCAGTACTTC
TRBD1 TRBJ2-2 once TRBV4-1 CASSGVGTGGKNTGELFF TGCGCCAGCAGCGGAGTTGGGACAGGGGGCAAGAACACCGGGGAGCTGTTTTTT
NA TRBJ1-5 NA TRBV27 CASNPQEGYNQPQHF TGTGCCAGCAATCCCCAGGAGGGATACAATCAGCCCCAGCATTTT
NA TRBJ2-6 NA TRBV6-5 CASRKEASGANVLTF TGTGCCAGCAGGAAGGAGGCTTCTGGGGCCAACGTCCTGACTTTC
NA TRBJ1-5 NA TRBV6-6 CASSYRGGRLYQPQHF TGTGCCAGCAGTTATCGCGGGGGGCGCTTATACCAGCCCCAGCATTTT
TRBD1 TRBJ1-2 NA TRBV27 CASRVNQGQGNYGYTF TGTGCCAGCAGGGTGAATCAGGGACAGGGGAACTATGGCTACACCTTC
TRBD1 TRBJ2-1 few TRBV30 CARSRSGTGGGDEQFF TGTGCCCGGAGCAGATCCGGGACAGGGGGAGGCGATGAGCAGTTCTTC
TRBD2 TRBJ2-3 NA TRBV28 CASKARTSSTDTQYF TGTGCCAGCAAGGCCCGGACTAGCAGCACAGATACGCAGTATTTT
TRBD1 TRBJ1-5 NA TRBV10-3 CAISESTGGNQPQHF TGTGCCATCAGTGAGTCGACAGGGGGCAATCAGCCCCAGCATTTT
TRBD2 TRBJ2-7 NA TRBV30 CAWSLGLDYEQYF TGTGCCTGGTCCTTGGGACTAGACTACGAGCAGTACTTC
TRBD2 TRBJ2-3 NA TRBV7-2 CASSWGDGRAADTQYF TGTGCCAGCAGCTGGGGGGATGGGAGGGCCGCAGATACGCAGTATTTT
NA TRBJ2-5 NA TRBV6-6 CASGPGVGIQETQYF TGTGCCAGCGGGCCAGGTGTAGGAATCCAAGAGACCCAGTACTTC
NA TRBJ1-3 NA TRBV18 CASSPSRENTIYF TGTGCCAGCTCACCATCTCGGGAAAACACCATATATTTT
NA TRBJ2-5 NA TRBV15 CAPRQDQETQYF TGTGCCCCGCGACAGGACCAAGAGACCCAGTACTTC
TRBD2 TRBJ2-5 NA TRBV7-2 CASSLARTSSETQYF TGTGCCAGCAGCTTAGCGCGGACTAGCTCGGAGACCCAGTACTTC
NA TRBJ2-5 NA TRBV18 CASSPLPRDIQETQYF TGTGCCAGCTCACCCTTACCCCGCGACATTCAAGAGACCCAGTACTTC